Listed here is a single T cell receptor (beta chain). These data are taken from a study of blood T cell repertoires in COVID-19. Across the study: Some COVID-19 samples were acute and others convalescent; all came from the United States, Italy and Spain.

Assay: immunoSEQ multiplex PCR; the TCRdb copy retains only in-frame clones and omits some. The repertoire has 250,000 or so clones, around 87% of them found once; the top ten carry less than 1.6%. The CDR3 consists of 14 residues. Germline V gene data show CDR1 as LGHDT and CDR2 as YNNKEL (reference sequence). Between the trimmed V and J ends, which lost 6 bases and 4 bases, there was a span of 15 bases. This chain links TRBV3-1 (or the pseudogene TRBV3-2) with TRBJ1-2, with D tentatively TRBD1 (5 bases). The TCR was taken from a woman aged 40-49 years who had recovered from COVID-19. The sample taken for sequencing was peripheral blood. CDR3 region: CASSSGAVGYGYTF. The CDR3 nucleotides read TGTGCCAGCAGTAGCGGGGCGGTCGGCTATGGCTACACCTTC.